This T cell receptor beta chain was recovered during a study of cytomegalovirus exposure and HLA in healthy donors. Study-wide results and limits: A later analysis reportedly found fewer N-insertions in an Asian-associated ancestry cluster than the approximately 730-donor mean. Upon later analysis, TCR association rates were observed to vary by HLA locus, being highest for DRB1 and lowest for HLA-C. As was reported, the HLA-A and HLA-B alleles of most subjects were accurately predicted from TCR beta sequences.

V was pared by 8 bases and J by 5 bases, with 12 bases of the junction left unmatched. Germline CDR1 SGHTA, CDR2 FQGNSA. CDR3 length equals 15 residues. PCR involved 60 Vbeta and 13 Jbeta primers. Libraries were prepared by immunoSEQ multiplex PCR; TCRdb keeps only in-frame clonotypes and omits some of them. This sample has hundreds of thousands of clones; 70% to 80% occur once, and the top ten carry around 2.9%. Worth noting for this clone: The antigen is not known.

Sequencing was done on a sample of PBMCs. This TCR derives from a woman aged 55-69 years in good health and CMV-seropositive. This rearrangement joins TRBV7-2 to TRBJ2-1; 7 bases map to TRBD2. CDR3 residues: CASRTNGGGNNEQFF. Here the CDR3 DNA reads TGTGCCAGCCGTACTAACGGCGGGGGAAACAATGAGCAGTTCTTC.